This TCR beta chain was documented in a study of T cell changes during pregnancy in multiple sclerosis. TCRdb's copy holds only in-frame clones and misses some; the assay was immunoSEQ multiplex PCR. The repertoire includes just over 65,000 clones, under 95% of them detected once, and about 0.92% sits in the top ten. CDR1 and CDR2 from the germline V gene are SGHAT and FQDESV (reference sequence). The CDR3 is 15 residues long. Trimming pared 4 bases from V and 3 bases from J, leaving 13 bases between. This specimen was peripheral blood, taken in the second trimester of pregnancy. The chain links TRBV11-1 to TRBJ1-3; D remains ambiguous. The TCR was taken from a female donor with multiple sclerosis, enrolled in a pregnancy study. The DNA for the CDR3 is TGTGCCAGCAGCTCTTCCGACGGGGTTGGAAACACCATATATTTT. Amino acid sequence: CASSSSDGVGNTIYF.